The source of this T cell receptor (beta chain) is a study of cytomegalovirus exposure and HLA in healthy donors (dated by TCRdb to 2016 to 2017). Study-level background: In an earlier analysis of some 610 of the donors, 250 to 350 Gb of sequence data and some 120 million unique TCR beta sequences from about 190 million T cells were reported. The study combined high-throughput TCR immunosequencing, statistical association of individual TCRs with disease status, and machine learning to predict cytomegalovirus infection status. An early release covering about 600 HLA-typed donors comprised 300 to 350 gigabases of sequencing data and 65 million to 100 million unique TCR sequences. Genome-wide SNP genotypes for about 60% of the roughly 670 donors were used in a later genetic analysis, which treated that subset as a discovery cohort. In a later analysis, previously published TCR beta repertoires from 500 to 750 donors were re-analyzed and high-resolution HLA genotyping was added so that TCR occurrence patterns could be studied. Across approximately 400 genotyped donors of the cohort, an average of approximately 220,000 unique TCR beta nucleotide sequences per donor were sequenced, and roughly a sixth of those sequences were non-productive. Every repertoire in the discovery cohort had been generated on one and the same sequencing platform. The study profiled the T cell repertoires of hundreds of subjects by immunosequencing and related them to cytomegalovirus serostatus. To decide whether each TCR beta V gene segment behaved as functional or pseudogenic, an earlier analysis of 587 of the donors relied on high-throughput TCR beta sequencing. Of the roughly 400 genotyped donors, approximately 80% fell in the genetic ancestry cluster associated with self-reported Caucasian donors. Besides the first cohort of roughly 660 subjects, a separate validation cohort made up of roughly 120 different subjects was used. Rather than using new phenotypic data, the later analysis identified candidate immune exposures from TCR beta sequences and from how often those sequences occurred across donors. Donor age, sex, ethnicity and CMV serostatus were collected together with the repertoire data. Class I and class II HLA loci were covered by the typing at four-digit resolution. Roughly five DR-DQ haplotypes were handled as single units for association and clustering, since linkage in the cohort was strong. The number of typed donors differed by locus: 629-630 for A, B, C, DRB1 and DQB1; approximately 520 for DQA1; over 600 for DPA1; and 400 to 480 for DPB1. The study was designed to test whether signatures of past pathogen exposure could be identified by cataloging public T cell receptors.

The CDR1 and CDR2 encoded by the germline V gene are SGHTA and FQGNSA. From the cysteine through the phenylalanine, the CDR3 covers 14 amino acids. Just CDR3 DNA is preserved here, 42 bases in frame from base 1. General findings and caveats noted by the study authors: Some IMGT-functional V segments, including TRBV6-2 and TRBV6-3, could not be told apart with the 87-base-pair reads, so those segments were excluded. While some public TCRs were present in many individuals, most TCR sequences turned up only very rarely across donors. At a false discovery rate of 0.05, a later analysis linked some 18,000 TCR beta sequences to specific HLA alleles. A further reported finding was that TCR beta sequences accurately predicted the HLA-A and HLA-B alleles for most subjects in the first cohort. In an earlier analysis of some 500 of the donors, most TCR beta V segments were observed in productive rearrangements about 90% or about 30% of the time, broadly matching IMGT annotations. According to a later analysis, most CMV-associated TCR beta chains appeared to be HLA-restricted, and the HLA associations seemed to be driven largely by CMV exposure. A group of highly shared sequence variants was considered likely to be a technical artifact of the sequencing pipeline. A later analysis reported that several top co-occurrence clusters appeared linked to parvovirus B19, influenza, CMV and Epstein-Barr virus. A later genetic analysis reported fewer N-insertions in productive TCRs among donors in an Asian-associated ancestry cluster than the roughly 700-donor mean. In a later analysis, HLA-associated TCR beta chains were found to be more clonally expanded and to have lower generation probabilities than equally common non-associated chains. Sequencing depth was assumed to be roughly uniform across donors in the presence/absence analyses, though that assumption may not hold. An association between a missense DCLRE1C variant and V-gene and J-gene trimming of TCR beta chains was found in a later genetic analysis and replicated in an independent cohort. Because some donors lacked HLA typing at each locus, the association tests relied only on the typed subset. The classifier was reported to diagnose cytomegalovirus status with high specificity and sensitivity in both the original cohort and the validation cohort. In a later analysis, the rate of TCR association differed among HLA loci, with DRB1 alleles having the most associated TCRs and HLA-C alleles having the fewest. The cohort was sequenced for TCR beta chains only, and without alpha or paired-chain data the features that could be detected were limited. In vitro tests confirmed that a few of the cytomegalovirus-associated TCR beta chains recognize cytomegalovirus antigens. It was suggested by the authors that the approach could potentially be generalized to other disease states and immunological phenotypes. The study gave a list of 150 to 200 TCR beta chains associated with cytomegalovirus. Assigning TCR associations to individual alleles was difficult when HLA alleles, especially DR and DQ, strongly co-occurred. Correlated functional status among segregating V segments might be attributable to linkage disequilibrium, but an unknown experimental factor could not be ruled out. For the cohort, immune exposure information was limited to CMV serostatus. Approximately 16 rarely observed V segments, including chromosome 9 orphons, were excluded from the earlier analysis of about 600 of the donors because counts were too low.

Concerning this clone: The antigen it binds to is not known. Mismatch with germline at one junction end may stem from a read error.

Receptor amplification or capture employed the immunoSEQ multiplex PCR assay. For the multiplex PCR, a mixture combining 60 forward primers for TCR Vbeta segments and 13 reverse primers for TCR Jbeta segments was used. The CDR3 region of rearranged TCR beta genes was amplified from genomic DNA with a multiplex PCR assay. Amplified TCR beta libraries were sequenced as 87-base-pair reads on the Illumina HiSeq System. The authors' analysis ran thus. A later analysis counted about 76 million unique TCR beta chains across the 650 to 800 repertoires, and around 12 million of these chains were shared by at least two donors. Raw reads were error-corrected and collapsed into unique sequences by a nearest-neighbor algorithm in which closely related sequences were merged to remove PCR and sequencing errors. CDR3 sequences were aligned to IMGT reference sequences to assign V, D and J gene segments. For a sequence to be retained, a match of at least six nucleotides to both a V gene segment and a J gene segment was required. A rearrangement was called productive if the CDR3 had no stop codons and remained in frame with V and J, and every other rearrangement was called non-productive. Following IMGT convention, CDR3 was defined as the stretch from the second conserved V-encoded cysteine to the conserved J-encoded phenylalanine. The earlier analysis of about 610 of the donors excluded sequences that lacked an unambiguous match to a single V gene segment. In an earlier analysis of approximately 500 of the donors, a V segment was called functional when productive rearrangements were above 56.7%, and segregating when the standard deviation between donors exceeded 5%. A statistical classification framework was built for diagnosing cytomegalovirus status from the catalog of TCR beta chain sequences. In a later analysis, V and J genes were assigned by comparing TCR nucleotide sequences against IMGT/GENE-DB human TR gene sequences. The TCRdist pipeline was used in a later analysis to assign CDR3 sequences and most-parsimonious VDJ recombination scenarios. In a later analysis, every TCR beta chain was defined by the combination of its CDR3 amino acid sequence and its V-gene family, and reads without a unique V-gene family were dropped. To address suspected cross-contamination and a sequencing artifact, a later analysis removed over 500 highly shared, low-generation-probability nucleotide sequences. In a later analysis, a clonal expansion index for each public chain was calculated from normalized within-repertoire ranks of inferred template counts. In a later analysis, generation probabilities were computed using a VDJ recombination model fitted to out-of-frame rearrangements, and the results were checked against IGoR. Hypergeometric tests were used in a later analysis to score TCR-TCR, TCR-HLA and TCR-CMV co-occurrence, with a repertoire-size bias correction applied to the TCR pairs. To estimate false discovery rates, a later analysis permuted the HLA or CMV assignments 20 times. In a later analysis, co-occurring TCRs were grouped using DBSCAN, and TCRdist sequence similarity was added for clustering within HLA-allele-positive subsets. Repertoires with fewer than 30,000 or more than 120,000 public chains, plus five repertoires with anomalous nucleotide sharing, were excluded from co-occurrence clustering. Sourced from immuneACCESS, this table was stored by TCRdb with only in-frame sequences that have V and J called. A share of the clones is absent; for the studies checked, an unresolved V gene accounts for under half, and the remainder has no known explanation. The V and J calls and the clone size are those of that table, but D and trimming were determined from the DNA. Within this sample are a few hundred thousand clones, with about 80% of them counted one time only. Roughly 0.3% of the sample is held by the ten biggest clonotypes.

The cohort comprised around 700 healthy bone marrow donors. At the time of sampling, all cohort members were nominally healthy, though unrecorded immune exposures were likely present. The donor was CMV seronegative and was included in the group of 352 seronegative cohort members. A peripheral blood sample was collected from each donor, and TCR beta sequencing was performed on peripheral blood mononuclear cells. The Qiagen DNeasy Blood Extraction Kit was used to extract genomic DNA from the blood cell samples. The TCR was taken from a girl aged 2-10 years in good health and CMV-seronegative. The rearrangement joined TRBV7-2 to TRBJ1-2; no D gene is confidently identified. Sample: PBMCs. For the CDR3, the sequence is CASSLYGPTYGCTF. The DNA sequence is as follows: TGTGCCAGCAGCTTATATGGGCCGACCTATGGCTGCACCTTC.